A selection of T cell receptor beta chains follows, all from one sample in a study of neoadjuvant nivolumab and ipilimumab in lung cancer. Here immunoSEQ multiplex PCR was the method, and the copy in TCRdb shows in-frame clones only, minus some. The sample records 44,000 or so clones, around 88% being singletons. Here the sequenced sample was blood, taken before neoadjuvant nivolumab, alone or with ipilimumab. These receptors all stem from an adult with non-small cell lung cancer. Some clones in this sample may be carry-over from other donors' samples. Both conserved end residues are part of each CDR3. The order of the fields is D gene, V gene, clone size, CDR3 length, J gene, CDR3 DNA, CDR3 protein. D genes are given only for firm matches. Size is stated for part of the rows, as once, few or many counts, or as a class when the clone is expanded.

D: -; V: TRBV6-6; size: -; length: 16; J: TRBJ1-5; DNA: TGTGCCAGCAGTTACGGTCAGGGGATCAGCAATCAGCCCCAGCATTTT; CDR3: CASSYGQGISNQPQHF
D: TRBD1; V: TRBV10-2; size: -; length: 20; J: TRBJ2-6; DNA: TGCGCCAGCAGTGATCGGCAGGGACAGGGGGCGCAAGCTGGGGCCAACGTCCTGACTTTC; CDR3: CASSDRQGQGAQAGANVLTF
D: -; V: TRBV9; size: -; length: 15; J: TRBJ2-1; DNA: TGTGCCAGCAGCCAGGAGGGCGGGTCGTTCAATGAGCAGTTCTTC; CDR3: CASSQEGGSFNEQFF
D: -; V: TRBV19; size: medium-sized; length: 14; J: TRBJ2-7; DNA: TGTGCCAGTAGTATGGTTGGCGGAGTTGGCGAGCAGTACTTC; CDR3: CASSMVGGVGEQYF
D: -; V: TRBV18; size: -; length: 18; J: TRBJ2-7; DNA: TGTGCCAGCTCACCTGCCTCTTCCCGGGGGGCCGGGTGGTACGAGCAGTACTTC; CDR3: CASSPASSRGAGWYEQYF
D: -; V: TRBV29-1; size: -; length: 15; J: TRBJ2-5; DNA: TGCAGCGTTGAAGAGGGGGGACGCCGGGGAGAGACCCAGTACTTC; CDR3: CSVEEGGRRGETQYF
D: TRBD2; V: TRBV18; size: -; length: 16; J: TRBJ2-1; DNA: TGTGCCAGCTCACCACGGGCTAGCGGGAGAGACAATGAGCAGTTCTTC; CDR3: CASSPRASGRDNEQFF
D: -; V: TRBV7-8; size: -; length: 12; J: TRBJ1-1; DNA: TGTGCCAGCAGCCAGAGAGGGACTGAAGCTTTCTTT; CDR3: CASSQRGTEAFF
D: -; V: TRBV2; size: -; length: 15; J: TRBJ2-2; DNA: TGTGCCAGCAGGGCTTGGCAGGGCGGTACCGGGGAGCTGTTTTTT; CDR3: CASRAWQGGTGELFF
D: TRBD2; V: TRBV7-8; size: -; length: 16; J: TRBJ2-1; DNA: TGTGCCAGCAGCCGTGAGGGGACTAGCGGGAGGAATGAGCAGTTCTTC; CDR3: CASSREGTSGRNEQFF
D: TRBD1; V: TRBV5-1; size: -; length: 16; J: TRBJ2-5; DNA: TGCGCCAGCAGCTCCCTGACAGGGGGCCTCATAGAGACCCAGTACTTC; CDR3: CASSSLTGGLIETQYF
D: -; V: TRBV11-2; size: -; length: 12; J: TRBJ1-4; DNA: TGTGCCAGCAGCTTAATAAGTGAAAAACTGTTTTTT; CDR3: CASSLISEKLFF
D: -; V: TRBV7-9; size: few; length: 14; J: TRBJ1-1; DNA: TGTGCCAGCAGCTTAGCGGAGGTGGGCACTGAAGCTTTCTTT; CDR3: CASSLAEVGTEAFF
D: -; V: TRBV2; size: -; length: 11; J: TRBJ2-5; DNA: TGTGCCAGCAGGGCACAAGAGACCCAGTACTTC; CDR3: CASRAQETQYF
D: -; V: TRBV9; size: -; length: 14; J: TRBJ1-5; DNA: TGTGCCAGCAGCGTAAGGGCGGTTGATCAGCCCCAGCATTTT; CDR3: CASSVRAVDQPQHF
D: -; V: TRBV6-6; size: -; length: 16; J: TRBJ1-5; DNA: TGTGCCAGCAGTTCACGTAAGGGTGGCGGCAATCAGCCCCAGCATTTT; CDR3: CASSSRKGGGNQPQHF